The 27 T cell receptor beta chains reported below all come from one sample, sequenced in a study of T-cell memory formation after mild COVID-19. One entry per CDR3 protein, called by TCRdb with MiXCR from the 5' RACE reads. Of 150,000 to 200,000 distinct CDR3 sequences listed, about a fifth are singletons. Sequencing used PBMCs or a T cell subset sorted from them (not recorded which). The receptor set was obtained from an adult woman who had mild COVID-19 (a few samples of this study predate the infection). Cell type and time point are not known.

This chain connects TRBV7-2 to TRBJ2-7; 9 nucleotides align to TRBD1. The CDR3 runs to 14 residues. The ends lost 4 bases at V and 6 bases at J; junction bases unmatched: 7. CDR1 and CDR2 from the germline V gene are SGHTA and FQGNSA. CDR3 coding DNA: TGTGCCAGCAGCTCCGGGACAGGGCTTCCCGAGCAGTACTTC. Translating it yields CASSSGTGLPEQYF.

In this sample, this clonotype turned up a few times. V is TRBV9 and J is TRBJ2-1, with TRBD2 as a possible D gene (6 bases). Germline CDR1 is SGDLS and CDR2 is YYNGEE. This CDR3 has 16 amino acids. Trimming removed 5 bases from V and 6 bases from J, with 21 bases in between. The DNA of the CDR3 is TGTGCCAGCAGAGCGGAGGGGCTCGAGGAGTTCAATGAGCAGTTCTTC. Translating gives CASRAEGLEEFNEQFF.

This clonotype was observed a few times. The chain recombines TRBV24-1 with TRBJ2-1, with TRBD2 matching 11 bases. The CDR3 runs 13 residues. Unmatched junction bases numbered 3, after V lost 6 bases and J lost 9 bases. CDR1 KGHDR and CDR2 SFDVKD come from the germline V gene. CDR3 residues: CATSRTSGPEQFF. CDR3 sequence (DNA): TGTGCCACCAGTAGGACTAGCGGGCCTGAGCAGTTCTTC.

The sample holds a few counts of this clonotype. The rearrangement links TRBV13 to TRBJ2-3, with D perhaps TRBD2 (6 bases). Germline-derived CDR1 and CDR2 are PRHDT and FYEKMQ (reference sequence). The CDR3 has 15 residues. The V and J ends lost 2 bases and 2 bases respectively, with 11 bases between them. As DNA, the CDR3 is TGTGCCAGCAGCTTACGTGGGGGGATCACAGATACGCAGTATTTT. It yields the protein CASSLRGGITDTQYF.

In this sample, this clonotype turned up many times. The chain links TRBV15 to TRBJ2-7, with unresolved D. The CDR3 is 14 amino acids. Trimming took off 1 base at V and 0 bases at J, with 7 bases between the two ends. CDR1 and CDR2 from the germline V gene are LNHNV and YYDKDF (reference sequence). CDR3 DNA: TGTGCCACCAGCAGAGGGGCAGGCTCCTACGAGCAGTACTTC. This encodes CATSRGAGSYEQYF.

Only a few counts were recorded for this clonotype. This chain links TRBV28 with TRBJ2-7, with 9 positions matching TRBD2. Germline V CDR1 and CDR2: MDHEN, SYDVKM. The CDR3 contains 14 residues. The V and J ends lost 8 bases and 2 bases, in that order; junction bases with no gene match: 7. The CDR3 DNA reads TGTGCCAGCGGGAGACTAGCGGAGACCTACGAGCAGTACTTC. Translating it yields CASGRLAETYEQYF.

The genes are TRBV11-3 and TRBJ2-1; 7 positions agree with TRBD2. This CDR3 region has 15 residues. V lost 5 bases and J lost 2; bases outside the gene matches: 6. Germline V CDR1 and CDR2: SGHNT, YENEEA. DNA for the CDR3: TGTGCCAGCAGCCAGAGACTAGCTGCCTACAATGAGCAGTTCTTC. It translates to CASSQRLAAYNEQFF.

In this sample, this clonotype turned up a few times. The gene calls are TRBV9 and TRBJ1-4, with D maybe TRBD1 (5 bases). The CDR3 length is 13 residues. Per germline, CDR1 SGDLS and CDR2 YYNGEE. Trimming cost V 3 bases and J 6 bases, with 9 bases left between them. The CDR3 reads CASSGAGDEKLFF. In DNA, the CDR3 is TGTGCCAGCAGCGGCGCGGGGGATGAAAAACTGTTTTTT.

This clonotype has a handful of counts. V and J are TRBV9 and TRBJ2-3, with 13 bases identical to TRBD2. CDR3 size: 16 residues. Germline CDR1 is SGDLS and CDR2 is YYNGEE. Trimming at V came to 4 bases and at J to 3 bases, leaving 5 bases not matched to a gene. The CDR3 coding sequence is TGTGCCAGCAGCCCGGGACTAGCGGGATGGACAGATACGCAGTATTTT. Its translation is CASSPGLAGWTDTQYF.

The V call is TRBV6-5, the J call TRBJ2-2; D is ambiguous. Germline loops: CDR1 MNHEY, CDR2 SVGAGI. Trimming stripped 5 bases from V and 5 bases from J, with 12 bases between. CDR3 size: 14 residues. The CDR3 spells CASSNSPGTGELFF. For the CDR3, the DNA is TGTGCCAGCAGTAATTCTCCAGGAACCGGGGAGCTGTTTTTT.

This clonotype has a handful of counts. The V gene is TRBV6-8, the J gene TRBJ2-7; D not resolved. From germline, CDR1 is MNHGY and CDR2 SAAAGT. Trimming stripped 4 bases from V and 3 bases from J, with 1 base between. The CDR3 consists of 10 residues. CDR3 region: CASSCYEQYF. The DNA of the CDR3 is TGTGCCAGCAGTTGCTACGAGCAGTACTTC.

This sequence joins TRBV30 and TRBJ1-1, with TRBD1 identical over 10 bases. V lost 6 bases, J lost 11 bases, and 9 bases stayed unmatched. Germline CDR1 reads GTSNPN; CDR2 reads SVGIG (reference sequence). CDR3 length equals 12 residues. CDR3 sequence (DNA): TGTGCCTGCGACAGGGGGCGAGGGTGGGCTTTCTTT. It codes for CACDRGRGWAFF.

This clonotype has only a few counts. The gene calls are TRBV6-2 or TRBV6-3 and TRBJ2-5; D not certain. The CDR3 is 13 amino acids. Deletions cut 4 bases from V and 5 bases from J, with 11 bases between. From germline, CDR1 is MNHEY and CDR2 SVGEGT. The CDR3 sequence: CASSFPLGETQYF. In DNA, the CDR3 is TGTGCCAGCAGTTTCCCCCTCGGGGAGACCCAGTACTTC.

A few counts support this clonotype. This chain links TRBV20-1 with TRBJ2-3; TRBD2 matches 11 bases. This CDR3 has 15 residues. Germline V gene data show CDR1 as DFQATT and CDR2 as SNEGSKA (reference sequence). V shed 1 base and J 5 bases; nucleotides not matched to a gene: 5. This chain's CDR3 is CSARGLAGMGDTQYF. The CDR3 region has the DNA TGCAGTGCTAGAGGACTAGCGGGGATGGGAGATACGCAGTATTTT.

This clonotype showed up just a few times. The chain joins TRBV24-1 to TRBJ2-1; 8 positions match TRBD2. Losses at the gene ends were 11 bases for V and 6 bases for J; bases not matched to a gene: 14. CDR1 KGHDR and CDR2 SFDVKD come from the germline V gene. The CDR3 runs 15 residues. As DNA, the CDR3 is TGTGCCATCGGAGGGGTAGCGGGATCCGTCAATGAGCAGTTCTTC. Translating it yields CAIGGVAGSVNEQFF.

This clonotype was observed a few times. The CDR3 region has the DNA TGTGCCAGCAGAAGACAGATAACAACCTACGAGCAGTACTTC. It translates to CASRRQITTYEQYF. The J gene is TRBJ2-7, the V gene TRBV6-5; weak D call: TRBD1 (5 bases). CDR1 MNHEY and CDR2 SVGAGI come from the germline V gene. V was clipped by 6 bases and J by 2 bases, with 14 bases between them. The CDR3 is 14 residues long.

The chain is built from TRBV2 and TRBJ2-7; D is uncertain. Looked up from germline, CDR1 is SNHLY and CDR2 is FYNNEI. With 8 bases removed from V and 3 bases from J, the gap between germline ends came to 11 bases. This CDR3 is 12 amino acids long. CDR3 sequence reads: CASDGQYYEQYF. DNA of the CDR3: TGTGCCAGCGATGGGCAGTACTACGAGCAGTACTTC.

This clonotype was counted between two and nine times. The chain links TRBV27 to TRBJ1-2, with D maybe TRBD1 (6 bases). V was pared by 5 bases and J by 4 bases, with 20 bases between. The germline V gene encodes CDR1 MNHEY and CDR2 SMNVEV (reference sequence). CDR3 length equals 16 residues. CDR3 region: CASSPLPRGYSYGYTF. The CDR3 region has the DNA TGTGCCAGCAGTCCCCTCCCCAGGGGCTATTCCTATGGCTACACCTTC.

The chain carries TRBV24-1 and TRBJ2-3; 10 positions match TRBD2. V lost 2 bases and J lost 3; bases outside the gene matches: 4. The CDR3 contains 16 residues. Germline lookup yields CDR1 KGHDR and CDR2 SFDVKD. The CDR3 DNA follows: TGTGCCACCAGTGATTACGAGCGGGGGGGGACAGATACGCAGTATTTT. Its translation is CATSDYERGGTDTQYF.

The J gene is TRBJ2-5, the V gene TRBV6-2 or TRBV6-3, with D uncertain. The germline V gene has CDR1 MNHEY and CDR2 SVGEGT. This CDR3 comprises 11 residues. The CDR3 here is CAVGEKETQYF. The CDR3 DNA is TGTGCGGTGGGTGAAAAGGAGACCCAGTACTTC.

The CDR3 region is CASSKGGQGVGNTIYF. The CDR3, as DNA: TGTGCCAGCAGCAAAGGTGGACAGGGGGTCGGAAACACCATATATTTT. The V gene is TRBV21-1, the J gene TRBJ1-3; the table's D call of TRBD1 was not tested on the DNA. TRBV21-1 is classified as a pseudogene. The CDR3 loop spans 16 amino acids.

This clonotype was counted a few times. The chain joins TRBV14 to TRBJ2-7; D unresolved. The V gene's germline CDR1 is SGHDN and CDR2 FVKESK. Trimming cost V 0 bases and J 1 base, with 10 bases left between them. The CDR3 is made up of 15 amino acids. This CDR3 reads CASSQDQQTSYEQYF. The DNA of the CDR3 is TGTGCCAGCAGCCAAGATCAACAGACTTCCTACGAGCAGTACTTC. Complete variable domain (other parts from reference TRBV14 and TRBJ2-7): EAGVTQFPSHSVIEKGQTVTLRCDPISGHDNLYWYRRVMGKEIKFLLHFVKESKQDESGMPNNRFLAERTGGTYSTLKVQPAELEDSGVYFCASSQDQQTSYEQYFGPGTRLTVT.

This clonotype has a handful of counts. The V gene is TRBV7-6, the J gene TRBJ1-6, with 8 bases matching TRBD1. The germline V gene encodes CDR1 SGHVS and CDR2 FNYEAQ. After removal of 4 bases from V and 8 bases from J, the junction contained 16 bases not matched to a gene. The CDR3 covers 18 residues. The chain's CDR3 is CASSWRTGMGSKDSPLHF. DNA of the CDR3: TGTGCCAGCAGCTGGAGGACAGGGATGGGGAGTAAAGATTCACCCCTCCACTTT.

A few counts support this clonotype. Here the CDR3 reads CASSQDRTGQETQYF. As DNA, the CDR3 is TGCGCCAGCAGCCAAGACAGGACAGGGCAAGAGACCCAGTACTTC. The V and J genes are TRBV4-3 and TRBJ2-5; 8 nucleotides agree with TRBD1. V lost 0 bases and J lost 2; bases outside the gene matches: 2. CDR3 length: 15 residues. CDR1 is LGHNA and CDR2 is YSLEER in the germline V gene.

This clonotype was counted only a few times. The gene calls are TRBV4-2 and TRBJ2-1, with 8 bases lining up with TRBD1. In germline, CDR1 is LGHNA, CDR2 YNFKEQ. V gave up 1 base and J gave up 10 bases; unmatched junction bases: 12. This CDR3 contains 16 residues. Here the CDR3 reads CASSQVRGQGDLEQFF. CDR3 sequence (DNA): TGTGCCAGCAGCCAAGTCAGGGGGCAAGGGGACCTCGAGCAGTTCTTC.

This clonotype was detected only a few times. The CDR3 DNA follows: TGTGCCAGCTCACCCGGACAGGCGCACCAAGAGACCCAGTACTTC. Translation: CASSPGQAHQETQYF. The rearrangement uses TRBV18 and TRBJ2-5, with 7 positions matching TRBD1. The CDR3 runs to 15 residues. With 3 bases clipped from V and 0 bases from J, the junction kept 4 bases outside the gene matches. The V gene's germline CDR1 is KGHSH and CDR2 LQKENI.

This clonotype was observed a few times. The CDR3 protein is CSARGVGLGSPLHF. DNA of the CDR3: TGCAGTGCTAGAGGTGTAGGGTTAGGTTCACCCCTCCACTTT. J is TRBJ1-6 and V is TRBV20-1, with D uncertain. V gave up 1 base and J gave up 9 bases, with 13 bases separating them. The CDR3 has 14 residues. Germline V gives CDR1 DFQATT, CDR2 SNEGSKA (reference sequence).